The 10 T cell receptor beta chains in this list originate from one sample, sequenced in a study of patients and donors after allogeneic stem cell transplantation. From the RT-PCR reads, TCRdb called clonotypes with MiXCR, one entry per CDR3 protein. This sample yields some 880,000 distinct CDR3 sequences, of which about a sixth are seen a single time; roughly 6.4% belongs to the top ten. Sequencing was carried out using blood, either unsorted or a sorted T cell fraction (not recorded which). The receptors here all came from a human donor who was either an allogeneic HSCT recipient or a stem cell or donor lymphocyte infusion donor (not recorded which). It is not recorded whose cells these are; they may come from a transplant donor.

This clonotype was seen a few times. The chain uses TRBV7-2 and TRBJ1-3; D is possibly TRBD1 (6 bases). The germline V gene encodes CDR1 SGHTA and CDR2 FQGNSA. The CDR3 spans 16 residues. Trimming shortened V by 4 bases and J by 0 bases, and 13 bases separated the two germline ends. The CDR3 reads CASSSRGGSSGNTIYF. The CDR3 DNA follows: TGTGCCAGCAGCTCACGGGGGGGCAGCTCTGGAAACACCATATATTTT. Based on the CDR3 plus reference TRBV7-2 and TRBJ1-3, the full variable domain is GAGVSQSPSNKVTEKGKDVELRCDPISGHTALYWYRQSLGQGLEFLIYFQGNSAPDKSGLPSDRFSAERTGGSVSTLTIQRTQQEDSAVYLCASSSRGGSSGNTIYFGEGSWLTVV.

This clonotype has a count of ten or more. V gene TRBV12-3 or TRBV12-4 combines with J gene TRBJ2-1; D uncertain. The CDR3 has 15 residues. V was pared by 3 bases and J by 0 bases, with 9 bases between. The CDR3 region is CASSFTTDSYNEQFF. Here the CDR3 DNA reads TGTGCCAGCAGTTTTACCACCGACTCCTACAATGAGCAGTTCTTC.

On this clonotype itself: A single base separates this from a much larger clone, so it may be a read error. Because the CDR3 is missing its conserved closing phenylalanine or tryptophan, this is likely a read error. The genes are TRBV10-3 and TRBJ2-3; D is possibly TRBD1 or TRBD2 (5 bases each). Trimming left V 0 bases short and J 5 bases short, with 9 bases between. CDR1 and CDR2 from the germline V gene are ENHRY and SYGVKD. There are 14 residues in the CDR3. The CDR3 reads CAISESIGGDTQYL. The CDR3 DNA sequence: TGTGCCATCAGTGAGTCGATTGGGGGAGATACGCAGTATTTA.

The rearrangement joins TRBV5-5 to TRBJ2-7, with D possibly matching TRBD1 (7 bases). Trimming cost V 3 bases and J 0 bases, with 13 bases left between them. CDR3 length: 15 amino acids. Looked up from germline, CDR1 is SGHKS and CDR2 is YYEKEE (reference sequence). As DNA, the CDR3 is TGTGCCAGCAGCTCGCAGGGGGGCAGCTCCTACGAGCAGTACTTC. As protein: CASSSQGGSSYEQYF.

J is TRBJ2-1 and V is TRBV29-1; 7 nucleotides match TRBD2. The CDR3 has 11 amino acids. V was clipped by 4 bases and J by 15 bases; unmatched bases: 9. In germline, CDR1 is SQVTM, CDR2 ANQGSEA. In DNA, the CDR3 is TGCAGCGTTGGTAAGGCGGGGGTATGGTTCTTC. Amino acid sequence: CSVGKAGVWFF.

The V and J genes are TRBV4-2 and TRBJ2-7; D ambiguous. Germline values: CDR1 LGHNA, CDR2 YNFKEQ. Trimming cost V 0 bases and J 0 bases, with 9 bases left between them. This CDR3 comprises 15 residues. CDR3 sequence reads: CASSQDPVSSYEQYF. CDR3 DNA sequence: TGTGCCAGCAGCCAAGACCCGGTTAGCTCCTACGAGCAGTACTTC.

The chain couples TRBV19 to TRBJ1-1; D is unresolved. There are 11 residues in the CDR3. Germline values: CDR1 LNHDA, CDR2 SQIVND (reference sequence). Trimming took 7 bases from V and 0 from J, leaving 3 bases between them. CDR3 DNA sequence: TGTGCCAGTATGGTGAACACTGAAGCTTTCTTT. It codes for CASMVNTEAFF.

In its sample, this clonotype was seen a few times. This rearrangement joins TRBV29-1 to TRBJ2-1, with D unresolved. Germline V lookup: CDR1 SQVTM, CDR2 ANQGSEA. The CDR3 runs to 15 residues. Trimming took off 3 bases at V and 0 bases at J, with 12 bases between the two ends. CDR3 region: CSVEDTSSSYNEQFF. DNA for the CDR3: TGCAGCGTTGAGGATACGAGCAGCTCCTACAATGAGCAGTTCTTC.

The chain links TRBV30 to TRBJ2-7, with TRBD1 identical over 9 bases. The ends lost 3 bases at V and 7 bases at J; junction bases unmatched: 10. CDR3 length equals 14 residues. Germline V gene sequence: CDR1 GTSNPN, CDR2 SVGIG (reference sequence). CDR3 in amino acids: CAWSHRDRAREQYF. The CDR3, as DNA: TGTGCCTGGAGCCACCGGGACAGGGCAAGAGAGCAGTACTTC.

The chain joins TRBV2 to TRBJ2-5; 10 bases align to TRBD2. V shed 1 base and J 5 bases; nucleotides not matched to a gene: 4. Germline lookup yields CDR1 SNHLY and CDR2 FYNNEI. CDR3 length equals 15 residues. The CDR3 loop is CASSEGTSGRETQYF. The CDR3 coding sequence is TGTGCCAGCAGTGAAGGGACTAGCGGACGGGAGACCCAGTACTTC. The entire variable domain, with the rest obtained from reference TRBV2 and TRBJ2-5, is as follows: EPEVTQTPSHQVTQMGQEVILRCVPISNHLYFYWYRQILGQKVEFLVSFYNNEISEKSEIFDDQFSVERPDGSNFTLKIRSTKLEDSAMYFCASSEGTSGRETQYFGPGTRLLVL.